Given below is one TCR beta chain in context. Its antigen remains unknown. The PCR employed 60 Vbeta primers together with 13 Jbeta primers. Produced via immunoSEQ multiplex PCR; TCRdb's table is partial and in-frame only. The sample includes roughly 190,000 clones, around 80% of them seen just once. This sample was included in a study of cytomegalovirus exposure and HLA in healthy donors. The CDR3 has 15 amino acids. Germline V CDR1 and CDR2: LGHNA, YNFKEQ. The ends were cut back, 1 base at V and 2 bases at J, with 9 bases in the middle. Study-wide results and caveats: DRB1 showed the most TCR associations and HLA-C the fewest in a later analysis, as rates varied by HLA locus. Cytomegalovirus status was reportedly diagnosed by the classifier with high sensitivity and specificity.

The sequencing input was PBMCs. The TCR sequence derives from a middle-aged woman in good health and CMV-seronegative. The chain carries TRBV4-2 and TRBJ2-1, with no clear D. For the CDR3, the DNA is TGTGCCAGCAGCCAAGGGCTAGTCACCTACAATGAGCAGTTCTTC. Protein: CASSQGLVTYNEQFF.